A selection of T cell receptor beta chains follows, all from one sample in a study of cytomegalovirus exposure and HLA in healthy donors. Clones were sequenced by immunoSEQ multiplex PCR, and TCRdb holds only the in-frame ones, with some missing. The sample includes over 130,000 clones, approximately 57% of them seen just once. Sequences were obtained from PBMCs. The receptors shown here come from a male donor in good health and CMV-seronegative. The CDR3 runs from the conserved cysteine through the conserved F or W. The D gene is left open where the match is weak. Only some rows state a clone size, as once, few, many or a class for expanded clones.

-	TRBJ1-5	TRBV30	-	TGTGCCTGGAGTCCCTTGCGAGGCGGAGATAGCAATCAGCCCCAGCATTTT	CAWSPLRGGDSNQPQHF
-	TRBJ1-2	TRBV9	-	TGTGCCAGCAGCCCAAGGACACTTAACTATGGCTACACCTTC	CASSPRTLNYGYTF
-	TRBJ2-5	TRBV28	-	TGTGCCAGCAGTTTCACGTTGGGGCTCCAAGAGACCCAGTACTTC	CASSFTLGLQETQYF
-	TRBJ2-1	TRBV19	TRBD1	TGTGCCAGTATGCTGGGACAGGTTGGCCATGAGCAGTTCTTC	CASMLGQVGHEQFF
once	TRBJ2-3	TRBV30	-	TGTGCCTGGAGCCGACATTCCACAGATACGCAGTATTTT	CAWSRHSTDTQYF
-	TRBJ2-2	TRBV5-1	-	TGCGCCACCTCGGGGGACTTCGACACCGGGGAGCTGTTTTTT	CATSGDFDTGELFF
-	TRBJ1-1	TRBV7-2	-	TGTGCCAGCAGCTTAGCTGTTACAGGGTACACTGAAGCTTTCTTT	CASSLAVTGYTEAFF
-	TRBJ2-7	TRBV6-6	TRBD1	TGTGCCGTTAACAGGGGGGTCGGGCCCTACGAGCAGTACTTC	CAVNRGVGPYEQYF
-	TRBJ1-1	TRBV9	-	TGTGCCAGCAGCGTAGCCAAGAACACTGAAGCTTTCTTT	CASSVAKNTEAFF
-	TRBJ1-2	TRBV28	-	TGTGCCAGCAGTCAAACAGGATACTATGGCTACACCTTC	CASSQTGYYGYTF
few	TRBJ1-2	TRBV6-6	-	TGTGCCAGCAGCCCTGGGGGGTTTGAGGGCTACACCTTC	CASSPGGFEGYTF
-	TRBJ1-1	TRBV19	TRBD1	TGTGCCACCCGGACAGGGGGGACTGAAGCTTTCTTT	CATRTGGTEAFF
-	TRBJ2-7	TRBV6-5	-	TGTGCCAGCAGACCCGACAGCGCTTTCTACGAGCAGTACTTC	CASRPDSAFYEQYF
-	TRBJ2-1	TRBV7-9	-	TGTGCCAGCAGCTCCGACAGAGACCCCTACAATGAGCAGTTCTTC	CASSSDRDPYNEQFF
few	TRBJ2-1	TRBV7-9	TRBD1	TGTGCCAGCAGCCGGACAGGATCGAATACAAATGAGCAGTTCTTC	CASSRTGSNTNEQFF
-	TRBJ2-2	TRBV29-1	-	TGCAGCGTTGTCCTACCGGGGGAGCTGTTTTTT	CSVVLPGELFF
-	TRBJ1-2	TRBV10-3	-	TGTGCCACCAACCGCTGGGGAGGAGGCTACACCTTC	CATNRWGGGYTF
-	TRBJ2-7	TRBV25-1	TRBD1	TGTGCCAGCAGTGACCCCGGACAGGGGGCATCCCACGAGCAGTACTTC	CASSDPGQGASHEQYF
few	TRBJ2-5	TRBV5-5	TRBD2	TGTGCCAGCAGCTTGTTTAGCGGGGGGGCGCGGGAGACCCAGTACTTC	CASSLFSGGARETQYF
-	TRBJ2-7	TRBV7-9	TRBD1	TGTGCCAGCAGCTTAGGGATAGGACAGGGCGAGCAGTACTTC	CASSLGIGQGEQYF
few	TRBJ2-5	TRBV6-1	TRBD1	TGTGCCAGCAGTTCTCCGGGGACAGGGCTAGAGACCCAGTACTTC	CASSSPGTGLETQYF
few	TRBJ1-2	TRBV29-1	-	TGCAGCGTTGAAGATCGCGGCTATGGCTACACCTTC	CSVEDRGYGYTF
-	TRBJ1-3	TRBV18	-	TGTGCCAGCTCACCGACTGCAGGGGCTGGAAACACCATATATTTT	CASSPTAGAGNTIYF
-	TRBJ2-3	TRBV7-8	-	TGTGCCAGCAGCAAAGGAGTAAACACAGGGACAGATACGCAGTATTTT	CASSKGVNTGTDTQYF
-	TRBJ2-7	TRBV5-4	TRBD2	TGTGCCAGCAGCTTACTAGCGGGGATGCCCTACGAGCAGTACTTC	CASSLLAGMPYEQYF
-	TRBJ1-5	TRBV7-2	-	TGTGCCAGCAGCTTAGGGACTAATCAGCCCCAGCATTTT	CASSLGTNQPQHF
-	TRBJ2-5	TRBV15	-	TGTGCCACCAGCAGAGCCCGTTTCCAAGAGACCCAGTACTTC	CATSRARFQETQYF
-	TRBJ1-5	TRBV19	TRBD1	TGTGCCAGTAGTACCCGGGACAGGGGGAGCAATCAGCCCCAGCATTTT	CASSTRDRGSNQPQHF
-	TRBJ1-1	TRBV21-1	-	TGTGCCAGCAGCAAAAAAAGGGACTCAGGGGGCTTCACTGAAGCTTTCTTT	CASSKKRDSGGFTEAFF
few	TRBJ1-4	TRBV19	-	TGTGCCAGTAGTCCCACAGGGAGTCTAATTCTTCCTAATGAAAAACTGTTTTTT	CASSPTGSLILPNEKLFF
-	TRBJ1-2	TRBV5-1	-	TGCGCCAGCAGCCAACAGGGTTCTAACTATGGCTACACCTTC	CASSQQGSNYGYTF
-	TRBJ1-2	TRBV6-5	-	TGTGCCAGCAGTTATAAGGGAGGGGAATATGGCTACACCTTC	CASSYKGGEYGYTF
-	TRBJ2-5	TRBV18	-	TGTGCCAGCTCACCCGAACGGCGGACAGTTTCGGACCAAGAGACCCAGTACTTC	CASSPERRTVSDQETQYF
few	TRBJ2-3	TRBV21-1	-	TGTGCCAGCAGCATGGGACAGCTAGCTAAAGATACGCAGTATTTT	CASSMGQLAKDTQYF
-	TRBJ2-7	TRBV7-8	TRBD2	TGTGCCAGCAGCTTGGCGGGGGGTCCCCCTTACGAGCAGTACTTC	CASSLAGGPPYEQYF
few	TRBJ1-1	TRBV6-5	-	TGTGCCAGCGGGCAGAACACTGAAGCTTTCTTT	CASGQNTEAFF
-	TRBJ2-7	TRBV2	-	TGTGCCAGCGTCTGGATCTTATCGGAGTCCTACGAGCAGTACTTC	CASVWILSESYEQYF
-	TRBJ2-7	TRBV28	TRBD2	TGTGCCAGCACCAATGGGGGGGGTATGTACGAGCAGTACTTC	CASTNGGGMYEQYF
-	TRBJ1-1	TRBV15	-	TGTGCCACCAGCAGAGTTTCAGCGATGAACACTGAAGCTTTCTTT	CATSRVSAMNTEAFF
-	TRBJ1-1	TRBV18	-	TGTGCCAGCTCACCACAGGAGTTCGGTGAAGCTTTCTTT	CASSPQEFGEAFF
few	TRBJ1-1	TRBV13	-	TGTGCCAGCAGCTTATATTTGGGAGGGGGAGGGGGCACTGAAGCTTTCTTT	CASSLYLGGGGGTEAFF
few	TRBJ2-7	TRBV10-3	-	TGTGCCATCAGTGATAGTACAGCACGAAGATACGAGCAGTACTTC	CAISDSTARRYEQYF
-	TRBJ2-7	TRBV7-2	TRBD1	TGTGCCAGCAGCTTATCCACAGGGGGCGCCTCCTACGAGCAGTACTTC	CASSLSTGGASYEQYF
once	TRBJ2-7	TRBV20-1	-	TGCAGTCCCAACAGCTACGAGCAGTACTTC	CSPNSYEQYF
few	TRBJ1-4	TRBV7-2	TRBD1	TGTGCCAGCAGTGACGTTCGGACAGGGGGAGAAAAACTGTTTTTT	CASSDVRTGGEKLFF
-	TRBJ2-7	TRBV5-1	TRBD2	TGCGCCAGCAGCCCCACGGGGGGGCAGCCCTACGAGCAGTACTTC	CASSPTGGQPYEQYF
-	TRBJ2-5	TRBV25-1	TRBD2	TGTGCCAGCAGTGGTCCAGCGGGGGAAGAGACCCAGTACTTC	CASSGPAGEETQYF
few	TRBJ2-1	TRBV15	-	TGTGCCACCAGCAGGAGACTGAATGAGCAGTTCTTC	CATSRRLNEQFF
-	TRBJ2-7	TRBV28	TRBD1	TGTGCCAGCAGGATGACAGGGAACTACGAGCAGTACTTC	CASRMTGNYEQYF
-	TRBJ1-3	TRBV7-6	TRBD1	TGTGCCAGCAGCCCACGGACAGGGGTTGGAACTGGAAACACCATATATTTT	CASSPRTGVGTGNTIYF
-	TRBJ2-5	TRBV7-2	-	TGTGCCAGCAGCCCGAGTAGAGATCAAGAGACCCAGTACTTC	CASSPSRDQETQYF
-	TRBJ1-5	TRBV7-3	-	TGTGCCAGCAGCCAACCGGGTGGGCCCCAGCATTTT	CASSQPGGPQHF
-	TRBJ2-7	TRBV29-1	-	TGCAGCGTTGAAGAGTTAACGGGCTACGAGCAGTACTTC	CSVEELTGYEQYF
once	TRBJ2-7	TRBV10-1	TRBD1	TGCGCCAGCAGCGACCTCGGAGGGACAGGGGAGTACGAGCAGTACTTC	CASSDLGGTGEYEQYF